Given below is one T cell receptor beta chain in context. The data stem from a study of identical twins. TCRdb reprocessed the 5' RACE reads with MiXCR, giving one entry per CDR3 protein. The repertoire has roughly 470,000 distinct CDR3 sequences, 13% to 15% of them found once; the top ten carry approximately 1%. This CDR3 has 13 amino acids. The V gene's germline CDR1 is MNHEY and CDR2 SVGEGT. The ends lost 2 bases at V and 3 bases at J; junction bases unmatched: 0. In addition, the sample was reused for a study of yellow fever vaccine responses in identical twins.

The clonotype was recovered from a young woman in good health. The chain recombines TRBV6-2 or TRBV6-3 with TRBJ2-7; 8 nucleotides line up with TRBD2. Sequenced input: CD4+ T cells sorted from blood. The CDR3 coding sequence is TGTGCCAGCAGTTACGCGGGAGGCTACGAGCAGTACTTC. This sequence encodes CASSYAGGYEQYF.